Sequencing of this T cell receptor (beta chain) was carried out in a study of shared clonotypes between healthy human individuals. The study, taken as a whole, reports: Sequencing depth was expected to influence donor clonotype sharing.

Per germline, CDR1 SQVTM and CDR2 ANQGSEA. With 7 bases removed from V and 0 bases from J, the gap between germline ends came to 11 bases. This CDR3 is built from 13 residues. About this clone itself: Its target is unknown.

Unsorted PBMC samples were amplified in replicate PCRs containing around 300 ng DNA, 30,000 or so T cell genomes. Sequenced by immunoSEQ multiplex PCR; TCRdb stores in-frame clones only, minus some. The sample holds approximately 500,000 clones, roughly 80% seen once. The clonotype was recovered from a woman between 40 and 50 years old in good health. Some clones in this sample may be carry-over from other donors' samples. The genes are TRBV29-1 and TRBJ2-3; D call uncertain. Source material: PBMCs. The CDR3 coding sequence is TGCAGCGGGCTGGTGGTTAGCACAGATACGCAGTATTTT. It encodes CSGLVVSTDTQYF.